The 8 T cell receptor beta chains below come from one sample, sequenced in a study of radiotherapy plus CTLA-4 blockade in lung cancer. TCRdb's table, derived via immunoSEQ multiplex PCR, lists solely in-frame clones and lacks some. The profile shows roughly 80,000 clones, less than 85% of them singletons. The sequencing here drew on peripheral blood, taken from a patient treated with radiotherapy plus ipilimumab. All receptors derive from a human donor with non-small cell lung cancer whose response to radiotherapy plus ipilimumab could not be evaluated.

This rearrangement joins TRBV7-3 to TRBJ1-1; 7 positions match TRBD1. The ends lost 5 bases at V and 4 bases at J; junction bases unmatched: 4. Germline CDR1 is SGHTA and CDR2 is FQGTGA. The CDR3 extends over 13 amino acids. The CDR3 sequence is CASSPQGGTEAFF. Written as DNA, the CDR3 is TGTGCCAGCAGCCCCCAGGGGGGCACTGAAGCTTTCTTT.

This clone was seen a few times. The chain recombines TRBV7-2 with TRBJ1-6; D remains ambiguous. V was clipped by 2 bases and J by 6 bases, with 14 bases between them. CDR3 length: 16 amino acids. The V gene's germline CDR1 is SGHTA and CDR2 FQGNSA. The CDR3 nucleotides read TGTGCCAGCAGCTTACATGCGCGGCAGACTAATTCACCCCTCCACTTT. As protein: CASSLHARQTNSPLHF.

The V gene is TRBV4-3, the J gene TRBJ2-1; 10 bases agree with TRBD2. The CDR3 has 18 amino acids. Trimming cost V 1 base and J 1 base; bases outside gene matches: 7. Germline lookup yields CDR1 LGHNA and CDR2 YSLEER. The CDR3: CASSQVASGGHSYNEQFF. The CDR3 DNA follows: TGCGCCAGCAGCCAAGTGGCTAGCGGGGGTCATTCCTACAATGAGCAGTTCTTC.

The chain employs TRBV7-9 and TRBJ1-2, with a tentative D call TRBD1 (6 bases). Trimming took 1 base from V and 4 from J, leaving 10 bases between them. Germline CDR1 and CDR2: SEHNR and FQNEAQ (reference sequence). The CDR3 is 14 amino acids. The DNA of the CDR3 is TGTGCCAGCAGCTTAGACAGGGTTGGCTATGGCTACACCTTC. Amino acid sequence: CASSLDRVGYGYTF.

V is TRBV6-6 and J is TRBJ1-5, with D tentatively TRBD1 (6 bases). V was clipped by 5 bases and J by 3 bases, with 14 bases between them. CDR1 is MNHNY, CDR2 SVGAGI, per germline (reference sequence). This CDR3 contains 15 residues. The CDR3 DNA reads TGTGCCAGCAGTCAAAGCGGGGGGCTCAATCAGCCCCAGCATTTT. This gives the protein CASSQSGGLNQPQHF.

This clone has a single count. The V and J genes are TRBV7-2 and TRBJ2-2; 7 positions match TRBD2. This CDR3 comprises 15 residues. Germline V CDR1 and CDR2: SGHTA, FQGNSA. V gave up 5 bases and J gave up 4 bases; unmatched junction bases: 7. The CDR3 loop reads CASSPQVAGTGELFF. The CDR3 DNA sequence: TGTGCCAGCAGCCCCCAGGTAGCGGGCACCGGGGAGCTGTTTTTT.

This sequence joins TRBV25-1 and TRBJ1-1; 9 bases line up with TRBD1. The CDR3 runs 13 residues. Trimming took 5 bases from V and 7 from J; bases not matched to a gene: 5. In germline, CDR1 is MGHDK, CDR2 SYGVNS. Here the CDR3 DNA reads TGTGCCAGCAGTTCGGACAGGGGTGGTGAAGCTTTCTTT. Translating gives CASSSDRGGEAFF.

The chain uses TRBV6-6 and TRBJ2-7; D is unclear. The CDR3 loop spans 11 amino acids. Germline values: CDR1 MNHNY, CDR2 SVGAGI (reference sequence). V shed 5 bases and J shed 5 bases, with 7 bases lying between them. The CDR3 DNA follows: TGTGCCAGCAGTCCTGGCCACGAGCAGTACTTC. This gives the protein CASSPGHEQYF.